This T cell receptor (beta chain) was captured by sequencing in a study of T cell repertoires in cytomegalovirus infection. As for the study in general: Well-studied HLA-B-restricted epitopes and recently identified HLA-C-restricted epitopes of CMV were both used in the study. From public TCR beta signatures came an indication of both CMV infection and matching HLA type. Points from the study as a whole: Across the ex vivo response, the dominant clonotypes were HLA-C-restricted CMV-specific TCR beta clonotypes. CMV carriers having the relevant HLA were flagged by cumulative public TCR beta family frequency.

Of note for this clonotype: The antigen is unknown.

The germline V gene encodes CDR1 SGHVS and CDR2 FNYEAQ. V gave up 4 bases and J gave up 5 bases; unmatched junction bases: 13. The CDR3 is 17 amino acids. TCRdb ran MiXCR on the reads and lists one entry per CDR3 protein. Of 650,000 to 900,000 distinct CDR3 sequences in the sample, 32% were seen once. This material consisted of cultured CD8+ T cells from PBMCs, taken from culture after CMV antigen stimulation. This TCR came from a human donor in good health (CMV status not recorded). Some clones in this sample may be carry-over from other donors' samples. The chain carries TRBV7-6 and TRBJ2-1; TRBD1 matches at 8 bases. DNA for the CDR3: TGTGCCAGCAGCTCCATAGCATCGACAGGGGAGGACAATGAGCAGTTCTTC. It yields the protein CASSSIASTGEDNEQFF. The whole variable domain, filled in from reference TRBV7-6 and TRBJ2-1, reads GAGVSQSPRYKVTKRGQDVALRCDPISGHVSLYWYRQALGQGPEFLTYFNYEAQQDKSGLPNDRFSAERPEGSISTLTIQRTEQRDSAMYRCASSSIASTGEDNEQFFGPGTRLTVL.